The T cell receptor beta chain under discussion was sequenced for a study of blood T cell repertoires in COVID-19. Study context: Donors in the United States, Italy and Spain gave samples during acute or convalescent COVID-19.

Sequencing used immunoSEQ multiplex PCR; TCRdb keeps in-frame clones, though not all of them. The profile shows approximately 210,000 clones, around 90% of them singletons. The CDR3 is made up of 16 amino acids. Germline lookup yields CDR1 LNHDA and CDR2 SQIVND (reference sequence). Between the trimmed V and J ends, which lost 4 bases and 2 bases, there was a span of 15 bases. This sequence was found in a woman between 25 and 40 years old who had recovered from COVID-19. Specimen: PBMCs or T cells enriched from blood (not recorded which). This chain links TRBV19 with TRBJ1-5, with D possibly matching TRBD1 (5 bases). Here the CDR3 reads CASSTWTGGGNQPQHF. The CDR3 bases are TGTGCCAGTAGTACCTGGACCGGAGGGGGCAATCAGCCCCAGCATTTT.